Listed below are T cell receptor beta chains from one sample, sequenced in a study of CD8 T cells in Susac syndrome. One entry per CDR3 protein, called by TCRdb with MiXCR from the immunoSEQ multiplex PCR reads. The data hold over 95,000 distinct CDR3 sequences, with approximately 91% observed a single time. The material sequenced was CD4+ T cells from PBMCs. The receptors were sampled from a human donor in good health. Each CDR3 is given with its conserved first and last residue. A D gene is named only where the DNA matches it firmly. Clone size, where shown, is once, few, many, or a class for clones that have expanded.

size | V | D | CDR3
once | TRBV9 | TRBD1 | CASSAQGDFTEAFF
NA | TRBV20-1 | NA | CSARVPGNQPQHF
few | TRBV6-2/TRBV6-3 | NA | CASSPTVNTEAFF
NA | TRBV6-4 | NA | CASRQTEQGSEAFF
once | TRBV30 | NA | CAWIQGPSEAFF
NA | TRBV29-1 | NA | CSVRDTRITYYGYTF
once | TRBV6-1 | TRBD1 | CASSPDQGVGSTEAFF
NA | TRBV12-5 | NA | CASVVTGNNEQFF
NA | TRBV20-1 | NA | CSVGRNTEAFF
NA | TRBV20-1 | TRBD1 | CSAREWDRVDTQYF
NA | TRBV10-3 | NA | CAISDTGNQPQHF
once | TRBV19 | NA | CASSIYGTGVGEQFF
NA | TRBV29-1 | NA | CSVVADIQYF
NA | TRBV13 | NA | CASSFKGYEQYF
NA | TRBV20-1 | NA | CSASHRASRLETQYF
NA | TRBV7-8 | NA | CASSAVSGENTGELFF
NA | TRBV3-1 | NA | CASSPIRGYDYGYTF
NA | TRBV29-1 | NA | CSGWRVVQWSNQPQHF
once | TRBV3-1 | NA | CASSQGGKTQYF
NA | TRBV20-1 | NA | CSARRSGAQHF
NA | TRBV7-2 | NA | CASSLGTTDTQYF
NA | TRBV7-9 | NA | CASIPTTGFSGNTIYF
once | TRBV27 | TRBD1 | CASSSTGGFTYEQYF
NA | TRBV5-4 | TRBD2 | CASSLGLAGPPGTDTQYF
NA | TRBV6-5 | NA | CASSTLGWKTQYF
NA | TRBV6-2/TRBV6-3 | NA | CASGKYEQYF
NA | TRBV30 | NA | CAWSVPGAFADTQYF
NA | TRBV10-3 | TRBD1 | CAISGQGSYNEQFF
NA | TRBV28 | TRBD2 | CASRDLAGTYEQYF
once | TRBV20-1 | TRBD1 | CSANDRDRRQETQYF
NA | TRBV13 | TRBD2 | CASSAGLAPRSSYNEQFF
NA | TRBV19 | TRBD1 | CASSLTGANTGELFF
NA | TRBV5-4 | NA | CASTQLEAYNEQFF
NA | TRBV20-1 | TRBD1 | CSARGRGRGVNDQPQHF
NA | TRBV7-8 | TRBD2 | CASSPALAGVDEQYF
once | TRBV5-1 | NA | CASSSGADRGGGELFF
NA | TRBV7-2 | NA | CASSLSETQYF
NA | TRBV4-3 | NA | CASSQEGVDRRYTGELFF
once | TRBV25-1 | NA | CASSWGRGTEAFF
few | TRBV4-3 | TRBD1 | CASSRDTGAGANVLTF
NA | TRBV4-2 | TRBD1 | CASSHPGTERAGELFF
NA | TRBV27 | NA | CASGVTEEFF
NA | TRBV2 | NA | CASRGPPNSPLHF
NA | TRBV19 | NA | CASTEGTGPNYGYTF
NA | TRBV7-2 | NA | CASSFQGNDEKLFF
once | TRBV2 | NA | CASWGPREDGTDTQYF
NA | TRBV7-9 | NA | CASSSGGGATEAFF